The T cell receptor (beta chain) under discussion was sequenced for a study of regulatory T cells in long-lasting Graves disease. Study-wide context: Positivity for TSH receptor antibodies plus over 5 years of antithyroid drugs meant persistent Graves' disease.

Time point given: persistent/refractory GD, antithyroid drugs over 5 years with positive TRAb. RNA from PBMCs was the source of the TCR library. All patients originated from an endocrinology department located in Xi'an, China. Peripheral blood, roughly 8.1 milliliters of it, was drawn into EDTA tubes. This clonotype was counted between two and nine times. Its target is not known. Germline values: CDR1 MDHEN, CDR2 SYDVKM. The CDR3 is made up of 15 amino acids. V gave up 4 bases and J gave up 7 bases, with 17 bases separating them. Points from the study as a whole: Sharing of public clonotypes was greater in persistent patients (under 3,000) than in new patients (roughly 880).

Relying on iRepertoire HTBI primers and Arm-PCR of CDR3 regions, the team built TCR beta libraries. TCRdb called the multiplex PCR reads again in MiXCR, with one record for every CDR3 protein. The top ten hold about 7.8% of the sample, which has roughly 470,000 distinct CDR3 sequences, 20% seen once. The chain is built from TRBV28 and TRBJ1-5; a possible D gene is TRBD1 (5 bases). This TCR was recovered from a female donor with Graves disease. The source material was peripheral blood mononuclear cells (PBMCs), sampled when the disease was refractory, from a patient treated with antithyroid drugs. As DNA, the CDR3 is TGTGCCAGCAGTTCCACGGGGGGATTTGGACAGCCCCAGCATTTT. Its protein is CASSSTGGFGQPQHF.